The 16 T cell receptor beta chains below come from one sample, sequenced in a study of T cell repertoires in cytomegalovirus infection. Antigens for these TCRs are unknown. TCRdb re-called the reads through MiXCR, storing one row per CDR3 protein. The data contain approximately 300,000 distinct CDR3 sequences, roughly 25% of them singletons. Here the sequenced sample was cultured PBMCs, taken from culture after CMV antigen stimulation. The receptors originated from a human donor in good health (CMV status not recorded). Some clones in this sample may be carry-over from other donors' samples.

The V call is TRBV4-1, the J call TRBJ2-1, with TRBD2 matching 10 bases. Germline V gene lookup returns CDR1 MGHRA and CDR2 YSYEKL. This CDR3 has 17 residues. The V and J ends lost 1 base and 4 bases, in that order; junction bases with no gene match: 7. The CDR3 sequence: CASSQVKLLAGYNEQFF. The CDR3 nucleotides read TGCGCCAGCAGCCAAGTTAAGTTACTAGCGGGATACAATGAGCAGTTCTTC.

This clonotype appeared a few times. This chain uses TRBV29-1 with TRBJ2-3; D possibly uses TRBD1 or TRBD2 (5 bases each). Germline CDR1 SQVTM, CDR2 ANQGSEA. The CDR3 totals 12 residues. V was shortened by 3 bases and J by 4 bases, with 8 bases between the two germline ends. CDR3 sequence (DNA): TGCAGCGTTGATTGGGGACCAGATACGCAGTATTTT. It specifies CSVDWGPDTQYF.

The chain joins TRBV5-4 to TRBJ2-5; TRBD2 agrees at 11 bases. The CDR3 has 15 residues. V lost 3 bases to trimming and J lost 4 bases; unmatched junction nucleotides: 5. Germline values: CDR1 SGHNT, CDR2 YYREEE (reference sequence). The CDR3 DNA reads TGTGCCAGCAGCTCGGAACTAGCGGGAGTAGAGACCCAGTACTTC. It translates to CASSSELAGVETQYF.

V and J are TRBV5-4 and TRBJ2-1, with D possibly being TRBD1 (5 bases). This CDR3 comprises 14 residues. V shed 0 bases and J shed 9 bases, with 13 bases lying between them. Germline V gene sequence: CDR1 SGHNT, CDR2 YYREEE (reference sequence). The CDR3 protein is CASSLDRRQGEQFF. As DNA, the CDR3 is TGTGCCAGCAGCTTGGATCGGCGCCAGGGTGAGCAGTTCTTC.

This clonotype turned up a few times. The chain is built from TRBV19 and TRBJ2-5; D tentatively fits TRBD1 or TRBD2 (5 bases each). CDR1 is LNHDA and CDR2 is SQIVND in the germline V gene (reference sequence). With 5 bases removed from V and 3 bases from J, the gap between germline ends came to 13 bases. The CDR3 is 14 amino acids. The CDR3 nucleotides read TGTGCCAGTAGTCGACTTGGGGGAAAAGAGACCCAGTACTTC. Translation: CASSRLGGKETQYF.

This clonotype has more than one count but fewer than ten. The chain is built from TRBV12-3 or TRBV12-4 and TRBJ1-1; 12 bases match TRBD1. V dropped 7 bases and J dropped 2; count of bases not matched to a gene: 11. CDR3 length equals 17 residues. The CDR3 DNA follows: TGTGCCAGCACCTCATTGCCGGGACAGGGGGCTAACACTGAAGCTTTCTTT. Encoded protein: CASTSLPGQGANTEAFF.

J is TRBJ1-2 and V is TRBV30; no clear D gene. CDR1 GTSNPN and CDR2 SVGIG come from the germline V gene (reference sequence). This CDR3 region has 10 residues. Trimming stripped 3 bases from V and 12 bases from J, with 11 bases between. CDR3 sequence reads: CAWRRGEDTF. Written as DNA, the CDR3 is TGTGCCTGGAGGCGCGGGGAAGACACCTTC.

This chain connects TRBV4-1 to TRBJ1-3; no definite D call. The CDR3 contains 16 residues. The V gene lost 0 bases and the J gene lost 2 bases, with 11 bases spanning the gap. Germline-derived CDR1 and CDR2 are MGHRA and YSYEKL. CDR3 amino acids: CASSQERLLPGNTIYF. The DNA of the CDR3 is TGCGCCAGCAGCCAAGAGCGTCTCCTTCCTGGAAACACCATATATTTT.

The table lists this clonotype with many counts. The chain is built from TRBV12-3 or TRBV12-4 and TRBJ1-6; 10 nucleotides agree with TRBD1. After removal of 3 bases from V and 5 bases from J, the junction contained 4 bases not matched to a gene. This CDR3 is built from 16 residues. Here the CDR3 reads CASSFDRGPDNSPLHF. The CDR3 nucleotides read TGTGCCAGCAGTTTCGACAGGGGGCCTGATAATTCACCCCTCCACTTT.

The chain has TRBV29-1 and TRBJ2-7; D call uncertain. Germline V gives CDR1 SQVTM, CDR2 ANQGSEA. V lost 5 bases and J 5 bases, leaving 16 bases between the germline ends. This CDR3 is built from 13 residues. This CDR3 reads CSVRTQMGNEQYF. Written as DNA, the CDR3 is TGCAGCGTTCGAACCCAGATGGGAAACGAGCAGTACTTC.

The V and J genes are TRBV12-3 or TRBV12-4 and TRBJ1-5; possibly TRBD1 for D (5 bases). V was cut by 3 bases and J by 9 bases, with 12 bases left in between. CDR3 length equals 13 residues. The CDR3 here is CASSFQTGAPQHF. The CDR3 nucleotides read TGTGCCAGCAGTTTCCAGACTGGGGCGCCCCAGCATTTT.

This clonotype occurred once. The CDR3 loop is CASSLLAGGVKPQHF. The CDR3 nucleotides read TGTGCCAGCAGTTTATTGGCAGGGGGCGTTAAACCCCAGCATTTT. The chain carries TRBV27 and TRBJ1-5, with 8 bases fitting TRBD1. CDR3 length: 15 residues. CDR1 and CDR2 (germline): MNHEY, SMNVEV (reference sequence). V lost 1 base, J lost 10 bases, and 9 bases stayed unmatched.

The chain couples TRBV29-1 to TRBJ2-1; D gene uncertain. The CDR3 totals 13 residues. Trimming pared 6 bases from V and 0 bases from J, leaving 9 bases between. CDR1 and CDR2 (germline): SQVTM, ANQGSEA. The CDR3 nucleotides are TGCAGCGTCACGACACACTCCTACAATGAGCAGTTCTTC. Residues: CSVTTHSYNEQFF.

This chain joins TRBV18 and TRBJ1-2; D gene ambiguous. This CDR3 contains 14 residues. The V end was cut by 0 bases, the J end by 8 bases, with 13 bases between. CDR1 is KGHSH and CDR2 is LQKENI in the germline V gene. The CDR3: CASSPPKPDGGYTF. The CDR3, as DNA: TGTGCCAGCTCACCACCCAAGCCCGACGGAGGCTACACCTTC.

The V gene is TRBV4-1, the J gene TRBJ1-5; D gene uncertain. The length of the CDR3 is 15 residues. Germline lookup yields CDR1 MGHRA and CDR2 YSYEKL. Trimming removed 2 bases at V and 5 bases at J, with 13 bases between. The CDR3, as DNA: TGCGCCAGCAGCCAATTGTACCGAGGAGATCAGCCCCAGCATTTT. Protein sequence: CASSQLYRGDQPQHF.

The chain carries TRBV19 and TRBJ2-3; D tentatively reads TRBD1 or TRBD2 (5 bases each). CDR1 LNHDA and CDR2 SQIVND come from the germline V gene (reference sequence). CDR3 length: 14 residues. V was pared by 8 bases and J by 0 bases, with 12 bases between. The CDR3 DNA sequence: TGTGCCAGTCGCCGGGACCTGAGCACAGATACGCAGTATTTT. This sequence encodes CASRRDLSTDTQYF.